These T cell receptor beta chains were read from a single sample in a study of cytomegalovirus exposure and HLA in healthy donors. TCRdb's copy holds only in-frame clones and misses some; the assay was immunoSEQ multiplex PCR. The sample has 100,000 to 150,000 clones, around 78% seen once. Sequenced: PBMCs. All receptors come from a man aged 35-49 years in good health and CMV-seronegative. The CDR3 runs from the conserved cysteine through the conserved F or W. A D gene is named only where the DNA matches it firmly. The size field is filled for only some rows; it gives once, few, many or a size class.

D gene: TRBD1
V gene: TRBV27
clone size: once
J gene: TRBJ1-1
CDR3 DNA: TGTGCCAGCGCGGACAGGGAGAACACTGAAGCTTTCTTT
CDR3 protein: CASADRENTEAFF

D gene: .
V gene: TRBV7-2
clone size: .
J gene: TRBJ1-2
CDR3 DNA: TGTGCCAGCAGCTTAAGTGTTAGTGGCTACACCTTC
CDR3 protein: CASSLSVSGYTF

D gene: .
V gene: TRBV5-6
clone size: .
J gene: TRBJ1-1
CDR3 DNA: TGTGCCAGCAGTTCTACAGGGACTGAAGCTTTCTTT
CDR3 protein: CASSSTGTEAFF

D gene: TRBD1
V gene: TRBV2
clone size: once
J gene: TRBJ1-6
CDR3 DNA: TGTGCCAGCAGAGGACAGGGAGGGAGGAATTCACCCCTCCACTTT
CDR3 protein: CASRGQGGRNSPLHF

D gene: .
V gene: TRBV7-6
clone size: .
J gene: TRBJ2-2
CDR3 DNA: TGTGCCAGCACCATTTCGCTGGGCCTAACCGGGGAGCTGTTTTTT
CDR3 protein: CASTISLGLTGELFF

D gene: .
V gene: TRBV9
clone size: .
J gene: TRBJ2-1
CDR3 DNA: TGTGCCAGCAGCGTGAATTTGGCGGGGGCCAATTACAATGAGCAGTTCTTC
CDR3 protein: CASSVNLAGANYNEQFF

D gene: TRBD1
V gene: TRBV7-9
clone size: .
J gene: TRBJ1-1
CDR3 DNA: TGTGCCAGCAGCGAAAACAGGGGGCGTAGACACAACACTGAAGCTTTCTTT
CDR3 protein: CASSENRGRRHNTEAFF

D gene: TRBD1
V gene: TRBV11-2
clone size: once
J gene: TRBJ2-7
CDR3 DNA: TGTGCCAGCAGTCCCAGGACAGGGGGCTACGAGCAGTACTTC
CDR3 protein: CASSPRTGGYEQYF

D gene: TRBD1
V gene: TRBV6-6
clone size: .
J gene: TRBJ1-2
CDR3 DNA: TGTGCCAGCAGTTTAGGGGGCAGGGGCTACACCTTC
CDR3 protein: CASSLGGRGYTF

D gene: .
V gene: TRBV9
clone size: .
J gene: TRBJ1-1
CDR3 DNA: TGTGCCAGCAGCGACATGTCGGGGAGGACTGAAGCTTTCTTT
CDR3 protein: CASSDMSGRTEAFF

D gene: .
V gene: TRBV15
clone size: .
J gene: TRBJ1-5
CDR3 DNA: TGTGCCACCAGCAGAGAGGGGCGCAATCAGCCCCAGCATTTT
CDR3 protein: CATSREGRNQPQHF

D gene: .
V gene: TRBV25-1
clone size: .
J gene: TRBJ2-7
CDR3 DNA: TGTGCCAGCACCGACATGGCCTACGAGCAGTACTTC
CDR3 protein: CASTDMAYEQYF

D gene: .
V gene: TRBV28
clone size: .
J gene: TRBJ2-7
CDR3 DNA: TGTGCCAGCAGTTTGAGGCGCTTTGAGCAGTACTTC
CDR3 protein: CASSLRRFEQYF

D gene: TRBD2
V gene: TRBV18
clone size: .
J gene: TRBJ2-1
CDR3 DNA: TGTGCCAGCTCACCAATGGCGGGGGAGGGTGAGCAGTTCTTC
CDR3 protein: CASSPMAGEGEQFF

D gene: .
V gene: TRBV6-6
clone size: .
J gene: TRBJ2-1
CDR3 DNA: TGTGCCAGCATCTTACAAGCTCAGAGGGATGAGCAGTTCTTC
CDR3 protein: CASILQAQRDEQFF

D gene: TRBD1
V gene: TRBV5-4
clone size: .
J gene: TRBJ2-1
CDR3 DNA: TGTGCCAGCAGTTCCGGGACAGGGGGCTGGGGTGAGCAGTTCTTC
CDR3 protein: CASSSGTGGWGEQFF

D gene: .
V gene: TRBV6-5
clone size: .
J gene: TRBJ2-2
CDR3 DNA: TGTGCCAGCAGTTACCCACAGGGTTCCGGGGAGCTGTTTTTT
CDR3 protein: CASSYPQGSGELFF